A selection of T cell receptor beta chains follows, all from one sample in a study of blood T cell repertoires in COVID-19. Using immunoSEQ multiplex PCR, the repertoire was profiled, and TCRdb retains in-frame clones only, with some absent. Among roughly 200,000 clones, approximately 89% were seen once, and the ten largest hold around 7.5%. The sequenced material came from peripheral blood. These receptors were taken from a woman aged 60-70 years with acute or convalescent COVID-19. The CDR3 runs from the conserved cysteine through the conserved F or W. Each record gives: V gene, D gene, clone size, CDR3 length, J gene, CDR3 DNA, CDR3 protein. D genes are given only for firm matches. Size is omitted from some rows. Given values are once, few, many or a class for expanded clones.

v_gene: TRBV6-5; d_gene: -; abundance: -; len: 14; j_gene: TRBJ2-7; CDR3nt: TGTGCCAGCAGGACGGACTTTTCGATGAGGGAGCAGTACTTC; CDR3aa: CASRTDFSMREQYF
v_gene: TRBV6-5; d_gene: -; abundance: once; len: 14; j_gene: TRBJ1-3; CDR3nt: TGTGCCAGCCAAGGTGCGGGGTCTGGAAACACCATATATTTT; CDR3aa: CASQGAGSGNTIYF
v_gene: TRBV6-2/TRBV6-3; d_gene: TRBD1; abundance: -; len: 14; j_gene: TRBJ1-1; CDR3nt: TGTGCCAGCAGTTACGCCGACAGGGGCACTGAAGCTTTCTTT; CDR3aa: CASSYADRGTEAFF
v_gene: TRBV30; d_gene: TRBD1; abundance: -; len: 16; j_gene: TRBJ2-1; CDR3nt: TGTGCCTGGAGGGCCACGGCGGGACAGGGCATCAATGAGCAGTTCTTC; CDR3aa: CAWRATAGQGINEQFF
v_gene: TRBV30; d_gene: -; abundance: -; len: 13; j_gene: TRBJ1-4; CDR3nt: TGTGCCTGGGGGGTGGTGGGGAGCGGAAAACTGTTTTTT; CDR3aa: CAWGVVGSGKLFF
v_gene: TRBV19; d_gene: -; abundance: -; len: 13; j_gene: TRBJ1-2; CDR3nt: TGTGCCACCTCGACAGGTGCACCCTATGGCTACACCTTC; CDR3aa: CATSTGAPYGYTF
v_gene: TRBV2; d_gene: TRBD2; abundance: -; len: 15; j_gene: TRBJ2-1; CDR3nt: TGTGCCAGCAGCCTTTCAGCGGGAGGGCCCCATGAGCAGTTCTTC; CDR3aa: CASSLSAGGPHEQFF
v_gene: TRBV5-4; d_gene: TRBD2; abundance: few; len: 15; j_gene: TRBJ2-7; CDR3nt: TGTGCCAGCAGCTTGGTGGGGGGGGGCTCCTACGAGCAGTACTTC; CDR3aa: CASSLVGGGSYEQYF
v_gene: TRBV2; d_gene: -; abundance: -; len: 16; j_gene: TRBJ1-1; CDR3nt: TGTGCCAGCAGTCGGCTCGGTTTTATGCGGGAAAATGAAGCTTTCTTT; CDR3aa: CASSRLGFMRENEAFF
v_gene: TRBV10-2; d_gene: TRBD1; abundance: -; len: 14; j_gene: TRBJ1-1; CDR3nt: TGCGCCAGCAGTGAGAGGGACAGCCGCACTGAAGCTTTCTTT; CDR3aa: CASSERDSRTEAFF